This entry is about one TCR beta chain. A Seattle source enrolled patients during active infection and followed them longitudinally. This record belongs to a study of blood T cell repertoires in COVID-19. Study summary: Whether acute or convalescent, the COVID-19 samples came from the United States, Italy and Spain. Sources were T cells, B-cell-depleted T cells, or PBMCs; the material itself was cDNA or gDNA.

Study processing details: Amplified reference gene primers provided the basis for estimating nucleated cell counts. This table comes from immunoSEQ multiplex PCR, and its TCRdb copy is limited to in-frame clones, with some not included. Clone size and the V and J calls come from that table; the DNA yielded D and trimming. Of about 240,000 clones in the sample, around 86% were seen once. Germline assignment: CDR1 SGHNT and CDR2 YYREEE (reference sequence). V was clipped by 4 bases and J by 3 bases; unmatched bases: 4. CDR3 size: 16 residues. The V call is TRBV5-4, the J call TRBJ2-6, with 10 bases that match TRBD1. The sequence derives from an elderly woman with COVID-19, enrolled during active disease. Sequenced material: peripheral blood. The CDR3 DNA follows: TGTGCCAGCAGCCGACAGGGGGCGGTTGGGGCCAACGTCCTGACTTTC. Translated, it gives CASSRQGAVGANVLTF.